These 26 T cell receptor beta chains were sequenced from one sample in a study of T cell responses to AZD1222 COVID-19 vaccine. TCRdb keeps only in-frame clones here, not all; method: immunoSEQ multiplex PCR. This table has around 130,000 clones, 88% appearing once. Sample: peripheral blood, taken on day 0 of AZD1222 vaccination. The receptor source for this set is an adult in good health.

V and J are TRBV28 and TRBJ1-5; a weak D match, TRBD1 (6 bases). The CDR3 totals 12 residues. V was trimmed by 10 bases and J by 7 bases, leaving 14 bases between them. Germline assignment: CDR1 MDHEN and CDR2 SYDVKM. CDR3 DNA: TGTGCCACCACAGGGTTAGGACAGCCCCAGCATTTT. Amino acids: CATTGLGQPQHF.

The chain links TRBV28 to TRBJ1-2, with a weak D call TRBD1 (6 bases). The CDR3 runs 14 residues. V was pared by 2 bases and J by 6 bases, with 13 bases between. Germline V CDR1 and CDR2: MDHEN, SYDVKM. CDR3 region: CASSLVTGLDGYTF. As DNA, the CDR3 is TGTGCCAGCAGTTTAGTTACAGGGCTGGATGGCTACACCTTC.

The CDR3 DNA reads TGTGCCAGCCTCGGGACTAGCGGGAGTACACTCCGCAATGAGCAGTTCTTC. Translated: CASLGTSGSTLRNEQFF. The chain couples TRBV27 to TRBJ2-1; 14 bases agree with TRBD2. This CDR3 region has 17 residues. CDR1 MNHEY and CDR2 SMNVEV come from the germline V gene (reference sequence). J was trimmed by 6 bases and V by 8 bases; bases with no gene match: 12.

This sequence joins TRBV4-2 and TRBJ2-7; D not resolved. Germline V gene lookup returns CDR1 LGHNA and CDR2 YNFKEQ. Trimming pared 1 base from V and 1 base from J, leaving 11 bases between. The CDR3 has 15 amino acids. The CDR3 loop is CASSQADGSSYEQYF. DNA for the CDR3: TGTGCCAGCAGCCAAGCGGACGGGTCGTCCTACGAGCAGTACTTC.

V is TRBV7-8 and J is TRBJ1-5; 12 bases map to TRBD1. Trimming at V came to 2 bases and at J to 3 bases, leaving 8 bases not matched to a gene. Germline V gene data show CDR1 as SGHVS and CDR2 as FQNEAQ. CDR3 length: 18 residues. CDR3 sequence: CASSLLGGQGAFNQPQHF. CDR3 coding DNA: TGTGCCAGCAGCTTACTGGGGGGACAGGGGGCTTTCAATCAGCCCCAGCATTTT.

V and J are TRBV19 and TRBJ2-2; a possible D gene is TRBD2 (5 bases). The CDR3 contains 15 residues. The V and J ends lost 5 bases and 0 bases respectively, with 10 bases between them. The germline gives CDR1 LNHDA, CDR2 SQIVND (reference sequence). The CDR3 here is CASSEWRANTGELFF. The CDR3 bases are TGTGCCAGTAGTGAATGGCGGGCGAACACCGGGGAGCTGTTTTTT.

This clone was counted only a few times. J is TRBJ1-1 and V is TRBV20-1, with unresolved D. V lost 0 bases to trimming and J lost 7 bases, with 6 bases between them. CDR1 DFQATT and CDR2 SNEGSKA come from the germline V gene (reference sequence). This CDR3 has 11 residues. The CDR3 region is CSAREMGEAFF. CDR3 nucleotides: TGCAGTGCTAGAGAGATGGGTGAAGCTTTCTTT.

The rearrangement uses TRBV5-1 and TRBJ2-1; a possible D gene is TRBD2 (6 bases). CDR1 is SGHRS, CDR2 YFSETQ, per germline. CDR3 size: 14 residues. V lost 6 bases and J lost 0, with 10 bases in between. DNA for the CDR3: TGCGCCAGCACCCCCGGGAGCTCCTACAATGAGCAGTTCTTC. It codes for CASTPGSSYNEQFF.

The chain uses TRBV5-6 and TRBJ2-1, with 10 bases that match TRBD2. Germline V lookup: CDR1 SGHDT, CDR2 YYEEEE. J gave up 7 bases and V 4 bases, and 17 bases lay outside the gene matches. This CDR3 is 18 amino acids long. CDR3 DNA sequence: TGTGCCAGCAGCCCATTGAGGGCCCCGGGACTAGCGTATAATGAGCAGTTCTTC. It is translated as CASSPLRAPGLAYNEQFF.

The chain combines TRBV13 with TRBJ2-5; D perhaps matches TRBD2 (5 bases). The germline V and J ends were trimmed by 4 bases and 5 bases, with 11 bases remaining between them. This CDR3 has 13 amino acids. Germline V gene lookup returns CDR1 PRHDT and CDR2 FYEKMQ (reference sequence). CDR3 nucleotide sequence: TGTGCCAGCAGCTCGGACTCTAGGGAGACCCAGTACTTC. Protein product: CASSSDSRETQYF.

This rearrangement joins TRBV19 to TRBJ1-2; 8 bases align to TRBD1. Trimming removed 4 bases from V and 8 bases from J; junction bases left unmatched: 9. CDR3 size: 14 residues. The germline CDR1 and CDR2 sequences are LNHDA and SQIVND (reference sequence). The CDR3 here is CASSTLTGEEGYTF. As DNA, the CDR3 is TGTGCCAGTAGTACTCTGACAGGGGAGGAAGGCTACACCTTC.

The rearrangement links TRBV27 to TRBJ2-2, with 7 bases that match TRBD1. CDR1 and CDR2 from the germline V gene are MNHEY and SMNVEV (reference sequence). Trimming removed 3 bases from V and 6 bases from J; junction bases left unmatched: 16. The CDR3 consists of 18 residues. The CDR3 sequence is CASSLLRGLTSRPGELFF. The CDR3 bases are TGTGCCAGCAGTTTGCTGAGGGGGCTCACGTCCCGGCCCGGGGAGCTGTTTTTT.

The chain links TRBV5-3 to TRBJ1-2; TRBD1 is a possible D gene (5 bases). TRBV5-3 is recorded as an ORF, its role being uncertain. This CDR3 spans 15 amino acids. V lost 1 base and J 8 bases, leaving 18 bases between the germline ends. The CDR3, as DNA: TGTGCCAGAAGCTTGTGGGACCGGCAGGGCGGGGGCTACACCTTC. It specifies CARSLWDRQGGGYTF.

As DNA, the CDR3 is TGTGCCAGCAGTGAAGGATATTCACCCCTCCACTTT. The encoded protein is CASSEGYSPLHF. This chain connects TRBV6-1 to TRBJ1-6; D gene unclear. Germline V lookup: CDR1 MNHNS, CDR2 SASEGT. V lost 1 base and J 8 bases, leaving 3 bases between the germline ends. This CDR3 has 12 amino acids.

This clone appeared a single time. V and J are TRBV2 and TRBJ2-2; 8 positions match TRBD2. J was trimmed by 4 bases and V by 7 bases; bases with no gene match: 8. CDR3 length: 15 residues. Germline V gene lookup returns CDR1 SNHLY and CDR2 FYNNEI. The CDR3 DNA is TGTGCCAGCACTTTAGCGGGGTCGAGCACCGGGGAGCTGTTTTTT. Its protein product is CASTLAGSSTGELFF.

The CDR3 spells CASSPTSGSQETQYF. The CDR3 nucleotides are TGTGCCAGTAGTCCCACTAGCGGCTCACAAGAGACCCAGTACTTC. This chain links TRBV19 with TRBJ2-5, with 8 bases matching TRBD2. The CDR3 runs to 15 residues. The germline V gene has CDR1 LNHDA and CDR2 SQIVND (reference sequence). V shed 5 bases, J shed 2 bases, and the junction held 7 bases outside the gene matches.

The V gene is TRBV10-1, the J gene TRBJ2-1; the D is unclear. The CDR3 contains 13 residues. CDR1 WNHNN and CDR2 SYGVQD come from the germline V gene (reference sequence). The V gene lost 2 bases and the J gene lost 3 bases, with 5 bases spanning the gap. CDR3 sequence reads: CASSEEFYNEQFF. The CDR3 DNA is TGCGCCAGCAGTGAGGAATTCTACAATGAGCAGTTCTTC.

On this clone: The sample carries other DNA sequences with the same CDR3. This sequence joins TRBV5-1 and TRBJ2-3; 14 bases match TRBD2. The CDR3 is 16 amino acids. Germline CDR1 is SGHRS and CDR2 is YFSETQ. J gave up 6 bases and V 4 bases, and 7 bases lay outside the gene matches. The CDR3 is CASSPGLAGGTDTQYF. CDR3 nucleotides: TGCGCCAGCAGCCCCGGACTAGCGGGAGGAACCGATACGCAGTATTTT.

Written as DNA, the CDR3 is TGCGCCAGCAGGGATTTCAGCGGGATTACAGATACGCAGTATTTT. The encoded protein is CASRDFSGITDTQYF. The chain combines TRBV5-1 with TRBJ2-3; TRBD2 matches 7 bases. CDR1 and CDR2 (germline): SGHRS, YFSETQ. This CDR3 comprises 15 residues. J lost 3 bases, V lost 5 bases, and 9 bases had no gene match.

The V gene is TRBV19, the J gene TRBJ1-1; maybe TRBD1 (5 bases). Trimming cost V 7 bases and J 1 base, with 10 bases left between them. Germline-derived CDR1 and CDR2 are LNHDA and SQIVND (reference sequence). The CDR3 covers 13 residues. CDR3 in DNA: TGTGCCAGTACTGCAGGGACGAACACTGAAGCTTTCTTT. It is translated as CASTAGTNTEAFF.

The gene calls are TRBV30 and TRBJ1-6, with 9 bases lining up with TRBD1. The CDR3 is made up of 16 amino acids. The junction had 9 bases not matched to a gene; V was cut back by 2 bases and J by 7 bases. CDR1 is GTSNPN and CDR2 is SVGIG in the germline V gene (reference sequence). CDR3 nucleotide sequence: TGTGCCTGGAGTACCCTATTGGGACAGGGAAATTCACCCCTCCACTTT. Its protein is CAWSTLLGQGNSPLHF. Complete variable domain (other parts from reference TRBV30 and TRBJ1-6): SQTIHQWPATLVQPVGSPLSLECTVEGTSNPNLYWYRQAAGRGLQLLFYSVGIGQISSEVPQNLSASRPQDRQFILSSKKLLLSDSGFYLCAWSTLLGQGNSPLHFGNGTRLTVT.

This CDR3 is CASSLRAGEGYEQYF. CDR3 nucleotide sequence: TGCGCCAGCAGCCTCAGAGCGGGAGAAGGCTACGAGCAGTACTTC. The chain carries TRBV4-1 and TRBJ2-7; TRBD2 agrees at 8 bases. Trimming removed 4 bases from V and 3 bases from J; junction bases left unmatched: 8. Germline V gene data show CDR1 as MGHRA and CDR2 as YSYEKL. The CDR3 covers 15 residues.

The CDR3 sequence: CASSYGSGYTQYF. The CDR3 DNA sequence: TGTGCCAGCAGTTATGGGAGCGGGTATACGCAGTATTTT. The J gene is TRBJ2-3, the V gene TRBV6-2 or TRBV6-3; a possible D gene is TRBD2 (6 bases). Trimming pared 3 bases from V and 7 bases from J, leaving 11 bases between. Germline CDR1 and CDR2: MNHEY and SVGEGT. The CDR3 has 13 amino acids.

This chain connects TRBV28 to TRBJ1-2; 9 bases map to TRBD1. This CDR3 has 15 amino acids. V shed 3 bases, J shed 7 bases, and the junction held 9 bases outside the gene matches. Germline lookup yields CDR1 MDHEN and CDR2 SYDVKM. CDR3 amino acids: CASSLVGTGRGGYTF. The CDR3 DNA reads as TGTGCCAGCAGTTTGGTCGGGACAGGGCGTGGTGGCTACACCTTC.

The chain uses TRBV19 and TRBJ1-1, with TRBD1 as a possible D gene (5 bases). The CDR3 runs to 11 residues. Trimming took 7 bases from V and 4 from J, leaving 7 bases between them. Germline assignment: CDR1 LNHDA and CDR2 SQIVND (reference sequence). CDR3 DNA sequence: TGTGCCAGTATTGGGGGCACTGAAGCTTTCTTT. As protein: CASIGGTEAFF.

The V gene is TRBV6-2 or TRBV6-3, the J gene TRBJ1-1; D is undetermined. Germline CDR1 reads MNHEY; CDR2 reads SVGEGT. The V end lost 6 bases, the J end lost 0 bases, and 8 bases lay between the germline ends. This CDR3 spans 13 amino acids. DNA of the CDR3: TGTGCCAGCAGCTTCGATATGAACACTGAAGCTTTCTTT. This gives the protein CASSFDMNTEAFF.